This T cell receptor (beta chain) was recovered during a study of shared clonotypes between healthy human individuals (dated by TCRdb to about 2020). In terms of the full investigation: The cohort included three men and a couple of women between 18 and 49 years of age. For each donor, CD4 naive and CD4 memory were each given three plates, CD8 naive was given two plates, and CD8 memory was given one plate. Blood TCR repertoires of roughly five healthy adults were deeply sequenced to estimate repertoire size and the extent of clonotype sharing between individuals. Different laboratories and diverse techniques were used to prepare libraries and sequence TCR repertoires, to increase sequencing depth and limit assay-specific biases. Between about 0.94 and 10 billion PBMCs per donor were obtained by leukapheresis.

Using the deep immunoSEQ assay, multiplex PCR amplified TCR CDR3 regions from genomic DNA. Genomic DNA extracted from each cell subset was distributed evenly over all wells of several immunoSEQ 96-well plates, and each plate served as one replicate. Each replicate PCR for sorted subsets received approximately 220 ng genomic DNA, equal to tens of thousands of T cell genomes. Purified libraries were measured with a Qubit 3.0 fluorometer, size-checked on a Bioanalyzer 2100, and measured again with the KAPA Library Quantification kit. Each immunoSEQ 96-well plate was sequenced on its own single-read 150-cycle Illumina NextSeq 550 flow cell. Per the original workflow: The immunoSEQ output contained only junctional sequences without quality scores, so filtering could not match that applied to full-length reads. To assign V/J genes and CDR3, sequences were annotated using PyIR, a Python wrapper for IgBLAST v1.9, with IMGT germline references. Reads were removed for weak V/J assignments (E-value above 1e-6), missing CDR3, stop codons, out-of-frame junctions, or ambiguous translated residues. V3J clonotypes were defined as sequences sharing the same inferred V gene, J gene, and CDR3 amino acid sequence. The percentage overlap between two repertoires was calculated by dividing the number of shared unique clonotypes by the size of the smaller repertoire. Repertoire richness was assessed with RTK rarefaction, the Chao1 estimator, and Recon v2.1 estimates of unobserved clonotypes. Generation probabilities were computed with OLGA for all TCRbeta clonotypes obtained by the gDNA method from several donors. As stored in TCRdb, this immuneACCESS dataset retains in-frame rearrangements with V and J assigned. A fraction of the clones does not appear; measured against another copy, unresolved V genes explain less than half of the discrepancy, and the remainder lacks a known reason. The DNA gave D and trimming, while V, J and clone size come from that table. A total of some 2,000,000 clones appear in this sample, 90% to 95% of them only once. More than 0.1% of the sample belongs to the ten largest clones.

The donors were healthy, HIV-negative adults who had no recently reported acute infections or vaccinations. Every donor was a Caucasian adult living in Nashville, Tennessee, USA. CD4+ T cells were enriched through magnetic negative selection, after which naive cells were positively selected on CD45RA and the remaining negative fraction served as the memory subset. After blood collection by leukapheresis, PBMCs were isolated using Ficoll-Histopaque density gradient centrifugation and then cryopreserved in the vapor phase of liquid nitrogen. Analytical flow cytometry was used to check the purity and quantity of each magnetically sorted T cell population. Genomic DNA was isolated from each sorted fraction and quantified by UV absorbance on a Nanodrop 2000c. Broader findings and caveats from the paper: Clonotypes shared by all four sorted-subset donors showed higher generation probabilities than non-shared clonotypes. Because the study included only a small number of donors, the genetic and exposure-history diversity represented was limited. Sampling was restricted to blood, and TCR repertoires in tissue are likely to differ from TCR repertoires in blood. Approximately 5% of naive CD4, 3% to 3.5% of naive CD8, around 2.3% of memory CD4, and about 0.4% of memory CD8 clonotypes were shared across four donors. Naive subsets generally had larger estimated clonotype richness than memory subsets. Pairwise subsampling led to the expectation that sequencing depth would affect the degree of clonotype sharing among donors. Incomplete sequencing was indicated by rarefaction of sorted-subset datasets, despite the large sequencing depth.

This clone was seen a single time. The antigen this receptor binds is unknown. Per-base quality was not reported, and no clone a single base away is much larger than it. CDR1 and CDR2 are drawn from the germline V gene: SQVTM, ANQGSEA. V is pared back by 4 bases and J by 6 bases, with 16 bases lying between the germline termini. Counted from cysteine to phenylalanine, this CDR3 has 13 amino acids. Of the read, only the CDR3 DNA is kept; its 39 bases are in frame from base 1. What was sequenced was naive CD4+ T cells sorted from blood. The sample's cell subset or site label, decoded: CD45RA+ positively selected. This chain is built from TRBV29-1 and TRBJ2-7; the D gene is perhaps TRBD1 or TRBD2, each of them matching over 5 bases. This receptor was obtained from a young man in good health. The nucleotide sequence is given as TGCAGCGTTGTTCCGGCAGGGACCGTCGAGCAGTACTTC. Its coded protein is CSVVPAGTVEQYF.